These 13 T cell receptor beta chains share one sample of origin, sequenced in a study of blood T cell repertoires in COVID-19 (dated by TCRdb to the early 2020s). Library preparation used the immunoSEQ multiplex PCR assay. The table was pulled from immuneACCESS by TCRdb, which kept in-frame rearrangements only. Such tables lose some clones; where checked, under half of the loss comes from unresolved V genes, and the rest has no known cause. The sample data list about 100,000 clones, and 85% of these were observed just once. The top ten clonotypes cover about 4% of the sample. Material for sequencing was peripheral blood. The origin of the receptors is a man aged 55-75 years with acute or convalescent COVID-19.

V is TRBV11-3 and J is TRBJ2-2; TRBD1 matches 8 bases. V lost 3 bases to trimming and J lost 5 bases; unmatched junction nucleotides: 5. The CDR3 contains 15 residues. Germline V gene sequence: CDR1 SGHNT, CDR2 YENEEA. Here the CDR3 DNA reads TGTGCCAGCAGCTTCAGGGGGCGCGGGACCGGGGAGCTGTTTTTT. Its translation is CASSFRGRGTGELFF.

V usage is TRBV5-1 and J usage is TRBJ1-5; 8 bases are a match to TRBD1. The V and J ends lost 0 bases and 6 bases, in that order; junction bases with no gene match: 2. The CDR3 totals 14 residues. Germline CDR1 SGHRS, CDR2 YFSETQ. The CDR3 bases are TGCGCCAGCAGCTTGGCAGGGGGCGGTCAGCCCCAGCATTTT. Amino acids: CASSLAGGGQPQHF.

The chain carries TRBV10-2 and TRBJ2-1; 12 nucleotides match TRBD2. V shed 4 bases, J shed 5 bases, and the junction held 6 bases outside the gene matches. Germline assignment: CDR1 WSHSY and CDR2 SAAADI. The CDR3 contains 16 residues. The CDR3 loop reads CASSGPSGRGNNEQFF. The CDR3 DNA reads TGCGCCAGCAGTGGCCCTAGCGGGAGGGGGAACAATGAGCAGTTCTTC.

The chain uses TRBV5-5 and TRBJ2-5, with 15 bases aligning to TRBD2. Germline-derived CDR1 and CDR2 are SGHKS and YYEKEE (reference sequence). The trim removed 2 bases at V and 4 bases at J, leaving 3 bases unmatched. The CDR3 totals 16 residues. The CDR3 DNA reads TGTGCCAGCAGCTTTGGACTAGCGGGGGGGTTAGAGACCCAGTACTTC. Its translation is CASSFGLAGGLETQYF.

This chain uses TRBV19 with TRBJ1-2, with a weak D call TRBD1 (6 bases). V was clipped by 5 bases and J by 2 bases, with 15 bases between them. Germline V CDR1 and CDR2: LNHDA, SQIVND (reference sequence). CDR3 size: 15 residues. The CDR3 here is CASSSQLTGNYGYTF. CDR3 nucleotides: TGTGCCAGTAGTTCCCAATTGACAGGAAACTATGGCTACACCTTC.

At least ten counts were recorded for this clone. The chain is built from TRBV5-1 and TRBJ2-1; 7 bases line up with TRBD1. Trimming removed 3 bases from V and 5 bases from J; junction bases left unmatched: 5. This CDR3 region has 14 residues. CDR1 SGHRS and CDR2 YFSETQ come from the germline V gene. DNA for the CDR3: TGCGCCAGCAGCTCAACAGGGGCCCACAATGAGCAGTTCTTC. Translation gives CASSSTGAHNEQFF.

The chain combines TRBV27 with TRBJ2-4; the match to TRBD2 covers 11 bases. This CDR3 has 17 residues. V lost 5 bases and J lost 0; bases outside the gene matches: 6. The germline V gene has CDR1 MNHEY and CDR2 SMNVEV (reference sequence). CDR3 nucleotides: TGTGCCAGCAGTAGGGGGACTAGCGGACTAGCCAAAAACATTCAGTACTTC. Translation gives CASSRGTSGLAKNIQYF.

The chain employs TRBV10-3 and TRBJ1-1; D possibly corresponds to TRBD1 (6 bases). V was clipped by 7 bases and J by 0 bases, with 12 bases between them. CDR1 is ENHRY and CDR2 is SYGVKD in the germline V gene. The CDR3 has 14 residues. CDR3 region: CAITSTGLNTEAFF. As DNA, the CDR3 is TGTGCCATCACCTCGACAGGTCTGAACACTGAAGCTTTCTTT.

The genes are TRBV4-1 and TRBJ2-5, with 8 nucleotides matching TRBD1. After removal of 4 bases from V and 5 bases from J, the junction contained 21 bases not matched to a gene. CDR3 length: 19 residues. Germline-derived CDR1 and CDR2 are MGHRA and YSYEKL. In DNA form, the CDR3 reads TGCGCCAGCAGCCCCGGACAGGGTACTTTTATGGTTGGCGCGGAGACCCAGTACTTC. Its translation is CASSPGQGTFMVGAETQYF.

CDR3: CASRTVPSPNQPQHF. The CDR3, as DNA: TGTGCCAGCAGAACCGTCCCGAGCCCCAATCAGCCCCAGCATTTT. J is TRBJ1-5 and V is TRBV6-5; D is ambiguous. Germline CDR1 and CDR2: MNHEY and SVGAGI. The germline V and J ends were trimmed by 6 bases and 3 bases, with 15 bases remaining between them. This CDR3 comprises 15 residues.

V is TRBV7-8 and J is TRBJ2-4, with 8 bases identical to TRBD1. V was clipped by 5 bases and J by 8 bases; unmatched bases: 2. This CDR3 is 12 amino acids long. Looked up from germline, CDR1 is SGHVS and CDR2 is FQNEAQ. CDR3 DNA: TGTGCCAGCAGCCCACAGGGGGACATTCAGTACTTC. It translates to CASSPQGDIQYF.

The V call is TRBV3-1 (or the pseudogene TRBV3-2), the J call TRBJ2-7; D unclear. The CDR3 is 14 residues long. Germline CDR1 and CDR2: LGHDT and YNNKEL (reference sequence). V shed 1 base and J shed 0 bases, with 7 bases lying between them. CDR3 sequence (DNA): TGTGCCAGCAGCCAAGTGCAGGCCTCCTACGAGCAGTACTTC. Protein: CASSQVQASYEQYF.

The sample holds a few counts of this clone. The chain recombines TRBV7-2 with TRBJ2-1, with a weak D call TRBD2 (5 bases). Germline V lookup: CDR1 SGHTA, CDR2 FQGNSA. The CDR3 loop spans 14 amino acids. V lost 5 bases, J lost 7 bases, and 15 bases lay in between. CDR3 amino acids: CASSQKRTGNEQFF. CDR3 bases: TGTGCCAGCAGCCAAAAGAGAACGGGGAATGAGCAGTTCTTC.